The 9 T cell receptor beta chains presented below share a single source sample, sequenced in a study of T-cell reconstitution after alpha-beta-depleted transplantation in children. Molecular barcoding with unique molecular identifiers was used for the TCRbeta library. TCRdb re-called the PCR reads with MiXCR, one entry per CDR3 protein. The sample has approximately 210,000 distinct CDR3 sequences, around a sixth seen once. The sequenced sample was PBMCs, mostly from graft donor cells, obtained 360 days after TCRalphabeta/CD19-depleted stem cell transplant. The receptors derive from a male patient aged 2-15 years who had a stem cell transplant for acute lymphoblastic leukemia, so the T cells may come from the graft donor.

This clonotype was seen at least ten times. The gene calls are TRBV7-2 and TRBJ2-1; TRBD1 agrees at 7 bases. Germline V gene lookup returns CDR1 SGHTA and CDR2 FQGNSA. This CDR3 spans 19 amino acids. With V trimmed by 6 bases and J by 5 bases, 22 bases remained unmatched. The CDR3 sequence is CASRLKMAVGQRPNNEQFF. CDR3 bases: TGTGCCAGCAGGCTTAAAATGGCGGTGGGACAGAGACCTAACAATGAGCAGTTCTTC.

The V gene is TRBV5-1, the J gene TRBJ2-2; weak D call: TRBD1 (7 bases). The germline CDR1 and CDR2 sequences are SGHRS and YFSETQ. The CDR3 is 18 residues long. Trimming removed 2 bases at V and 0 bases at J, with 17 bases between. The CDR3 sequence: CASSLIGAGGSNTGELFF. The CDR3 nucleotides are TGCGCCAGCAGCTTAATCGGCGCAGGGGGGTCGAACACCGGGGAGCTGTTTTTT.

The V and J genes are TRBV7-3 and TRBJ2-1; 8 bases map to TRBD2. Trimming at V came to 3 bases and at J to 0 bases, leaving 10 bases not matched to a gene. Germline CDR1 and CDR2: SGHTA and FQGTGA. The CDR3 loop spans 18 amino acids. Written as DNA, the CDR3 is TGTGCCAGCAGCTTCCCCCCGGCGAGCGGGGGCTCCTACAATGAGCAGTTCTTC. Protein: CASSFPPASGGSYNEQFF.

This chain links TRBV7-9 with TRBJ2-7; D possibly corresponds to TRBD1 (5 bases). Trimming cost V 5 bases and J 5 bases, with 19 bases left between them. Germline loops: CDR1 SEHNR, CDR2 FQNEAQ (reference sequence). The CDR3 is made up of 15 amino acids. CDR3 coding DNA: TGTGCCAGCAGCGCACCTCAGGGCGAATTCCACGAGCAGTACTTC. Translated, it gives CASSAPQGEFHEQYF.

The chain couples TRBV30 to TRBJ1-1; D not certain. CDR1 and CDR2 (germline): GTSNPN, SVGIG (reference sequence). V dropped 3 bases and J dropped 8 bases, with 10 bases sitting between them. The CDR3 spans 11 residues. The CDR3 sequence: CAWSTLREAFF. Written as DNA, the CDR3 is TGTGCCTGGAGCACCCTCAGGGAAGCTTTCTTT.

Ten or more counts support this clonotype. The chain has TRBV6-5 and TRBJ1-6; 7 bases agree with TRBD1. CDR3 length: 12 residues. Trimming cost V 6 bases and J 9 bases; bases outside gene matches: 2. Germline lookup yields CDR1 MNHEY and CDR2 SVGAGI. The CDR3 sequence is CASSPGGSPLHF. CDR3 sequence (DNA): TGTGCCAGCAGCCCAGGGGGTTCACCCCTCCACTTT.

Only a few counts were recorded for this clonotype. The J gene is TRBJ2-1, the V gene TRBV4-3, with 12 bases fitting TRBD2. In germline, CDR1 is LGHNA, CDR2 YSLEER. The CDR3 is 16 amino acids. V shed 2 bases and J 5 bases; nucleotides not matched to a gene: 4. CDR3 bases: TGCGCCAGCAGCCAATCGAGACTAGCGGGGGACAATGAGCAGTTCTTC. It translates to CASSQSRLAGDNEQFF.

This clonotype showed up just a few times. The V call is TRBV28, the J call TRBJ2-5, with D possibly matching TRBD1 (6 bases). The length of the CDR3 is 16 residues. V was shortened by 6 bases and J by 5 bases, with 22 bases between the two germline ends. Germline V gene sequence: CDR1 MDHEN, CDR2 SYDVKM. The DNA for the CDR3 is TGTGCCAGCAGCGCGACCCCAGGGGCTGAGGGGGAGACCCAGTACTTC. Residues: CASSATPGAEGETQYF.

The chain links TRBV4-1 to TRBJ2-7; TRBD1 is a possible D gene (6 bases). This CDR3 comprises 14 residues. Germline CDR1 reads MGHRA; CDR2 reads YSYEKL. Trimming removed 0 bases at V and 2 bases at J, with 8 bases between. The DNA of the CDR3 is TGCGCCAGCAGCCAAGATCAGGGGCCCTACGAGCAGTACTTC. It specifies CASSQDQGPYEQYF.